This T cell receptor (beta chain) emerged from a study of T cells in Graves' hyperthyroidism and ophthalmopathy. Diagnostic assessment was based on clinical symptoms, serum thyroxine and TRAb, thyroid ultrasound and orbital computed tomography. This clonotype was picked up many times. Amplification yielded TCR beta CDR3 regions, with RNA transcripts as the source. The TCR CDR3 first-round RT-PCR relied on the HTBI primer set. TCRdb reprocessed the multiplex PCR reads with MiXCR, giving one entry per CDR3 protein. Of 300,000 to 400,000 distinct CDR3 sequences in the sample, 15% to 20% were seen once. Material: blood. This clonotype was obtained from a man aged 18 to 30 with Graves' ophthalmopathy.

CDR3 nucleotide sequence: TGTGCCAGCAGTTTATCCCTCCTCGACAGCTATGGCTACACCTTC. Translating it yields CASSLSLLDSYGYTF. J is TRBJ1-2 and V is TRBV27; possibly TRBD1 for D (5 bases). With 0 bases removed from V and 4 bases from J, the gap between germline ends came to 12 bases. The CDR3 consists of 15 residues. Germline V lookup: CDR1 MNHEY, CDR2 SMNVEV (reference sequence).